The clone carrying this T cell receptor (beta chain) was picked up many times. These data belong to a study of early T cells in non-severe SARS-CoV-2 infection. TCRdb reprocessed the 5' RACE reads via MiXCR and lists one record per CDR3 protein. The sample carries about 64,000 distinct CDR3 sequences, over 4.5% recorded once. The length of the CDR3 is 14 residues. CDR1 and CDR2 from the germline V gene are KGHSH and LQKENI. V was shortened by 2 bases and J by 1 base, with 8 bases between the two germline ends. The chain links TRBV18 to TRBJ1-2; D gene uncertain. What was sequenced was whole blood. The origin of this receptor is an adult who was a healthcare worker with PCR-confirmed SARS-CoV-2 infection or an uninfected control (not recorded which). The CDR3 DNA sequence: TGTGCCAGCTCACCAAAGACCCTTAACTATGGCTACACCTTC. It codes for CASSPKTLNYGYTF.